The 31 T cell receptor beta chains below were found in one sample sequenced in a study of cytomegalovirus exposure and HLA in healthy donors. Both 60 Vbeta primers and 13 Jbeta primers went into the PCR. Some clones are missing from TCRdb's copy, which holds only in-frame ones; the method was immunoSEQ multiplex PCR. Among roughly 200,000 clones listed, over 80% were seen once. The material sequenced was PBMCs. The receptors were sampled from a boy between 2 and 10 years old in good health and CMV-seronegative.

V and J are TRBV10-1 and TRBJ2-1; TRBD2 agrees at 8 bases. V shed 0 bases and J 7 bases; nucleotides not matched to a gene: 8. The CDR3 is made up of 16 amino acids. Per germline, CDR1 WNHNN and CDR2 SYGVQD (reference sequence). CDR3 in amino acids: CASSESKSGSTNEQFF. CDR3 DNA: TGCGCCAGCAGTGAGTCGAAGAGCGGGAGTACAAATGAGCAGTTCTTC.

This chain connects TRBV9 to TRBJ1-2; 8 bases line up with TRBD1. The CDR3 totals 16 residues. CDR1 and CDR2 (germline): SGDLS, YYNGEE. The J segment lost 1 base and the V segment lost 3 bases, leaving 8 bases of the junction unmatched. The CDR3 spells CASSEGQVNYNYGYTF. CDR3 sequence (DNA): TGTGCCAGCAGCGAGGGACAGGTAAACTATAACTATGGCTACACCTTC.

Here the CDR3 reads CASSEIAGDLYEQYF. As DNA, the CDR3 is TGTGCCAGCAGCGAAATAGCGGGTGACCTCTACGAGCAGTACTTC. The rearrangement uses TRBV6-1 and TRBJ2-7, with TRBD2 identical over 7 bases. The V gene end was trimmed by 6 bases and the J gene end by 3 bases; junction bases not matched to a gene: 11. The CDR3 runs to 15 residues. Germline V gene sequence: CDR1 MNHNS, CDR2 SASEGT.

The chain carries TRBV9 and TRBJ2-7; TRBD1 matches 9 bases. V dropped 0 bases and J dropped 4; count of bases not matched to a gene: 8. Germline V lookup: CDR1 SGDLS, CDR2 YYNGEE. The CDR3 totals 16 residues. The DNA of the CDR3 is TGTGCCAGCAGCGTAGGGGTTGGACAGGGGTTATACGAGCAGTACTTC. Translated: CASSVGVGQGLYEQYF.

The V call is TRBV15, the J call TRBJ2-5, with no clear D. CDR3 size: 14 residues. The V gene's germline CDR1 is LNHNV and CDR2 YYDKDF (reference sequence). Between the trimmed V and J ends, which lost 7 bases and 5 bases, there was a span of 17 bases. For the CDR3, the DNA is TGTGCCACCACCCAGACGGGTAGTGGGGAGACCCAGTACTTC. Residues: CATTQTGSGETQYF.

This clone was counted between two and nine times. The rearrangement uses TRBV5-1 and TRBJ2-6; a weak D match, TRBD2 (5 bases). Germline V gene lookup returns CDR1 SGHRS and CDR2 YFSETQ. Trimming shortened V by 1 base and J by 2 bases, and 10 bases separated the two germline ends. The CDR3 extends over 16 amino acids. The CDR3 reads CASSLRGAAGANVLTF. The CDR3 coding sequence is TGCGCCAGCAGCTTGCGGGGAGCGGCTGGGGCCAACGTCCTGACTTTC.

The CDR3 DNA sequence: TGTGCCAGCAGATCGCTAGCGGGAGAGTACAATGAGCAGTTCTTC. Its translation is CASRSLAGEYNEQFF. The genes are TRBV5-6 and TRBJ2-1, with TRBD2 matching 10 bases. V was clipped by 5 bases and J by 4 bases; unmatched bases: 6. This CDR3 contains 15 residues. CDR1 is SGHDT and CDR2 is YYEEEE in the germline V gene. The whole variable domain, remainder taken from reference TRBV5-6 and TRBJ2-1, is DAGVTQSPTHLIKTRGQQVTLRCSPKSGHDTVSWYQQALGQGPQFIFQYYEEEERQRGNFPDRFSGHQFPNYSSELNVNALLLGDSALYLCASRSLAGEYNEQFFGPGTRLTVL.

This chain uses TRBV7-9 with TRBJ2-1, with 7 bases lining up with TRBD2. The CDR3 has 14 amino acids. Germline CDR1 SEHNR, CDR2 FQNEAQ (reference sequence). The V segment lost 5 bases and the J segment 2 bases; nucleotides outside the gene matches: 3. The CDR3 bases are TGTGCCAGCAGCGGAACTAGCGCCTACAATGAGCAGTTCTTC. It translates to CASSGTSAYNEQFF.

The chain uses TRBV7-3 and TRBJ2-2; 7 nucleotides agree with TRBD1. The CDR3 is 15 amino acids. Trimming removed 5 bases from V and 2 bases from J; junction bases left unmatched: 5. The germline gives CDR1 SGHTA, CDR2 FQGTGA. The CDR3 loop reads CASSRGLGNTGELFF. The DNA for the CDR3 is TGTGCCAGCAGCAGGGGGCTAGGTAACACCGGGGAGCTGTTTTTT.

The rearrangement links TRBV29-1 to TRBJ1-2; TRBD1 is a possible D gene (6 bases). CDR3 size: 13 residues. Germline V gene data show CDR1 as SQVTM and CDR2 as ANQGSEA. Trimming left V 1 base short and J 4 bases short, with 10 bases between. The CDR3 region has the DNA TGCAGCGTTGAAGGCGGGGGCGGCTATGGCTACACCTTC. Protein sequence: CSVEGGGGYGYTF.

The chain recombines TRBV25-1 with TRBJ2-7; TRBD1 matches at 9 bases. From germline, CDR1 is MGHDK and CDR2 SYGVNS. The CDR3 has 11 amino acids. Unmatched junction bases numbered 2, after V lost 8 bases and J lost 6 bases. The DNA for the CDR3 is TGTGCCAGCGGGACAGGGCCCGAGCAGTACTTC. Amino acid sequence: CASGTGPEQYF.

This clone has a single count. The chain employs TRBV12-5 and TRBJ2-5; 14 bases align to TRBD2. V lost 1 base, J lost 3 bases, and 1 base stayed unmatched. The CDR3 totals 16 residues. In germline, CDR1 is LGHNT, CDR2 FRNRAP. CDR3 in amino acids: CASGLGTSGGKETQYF. The CDR3 DNA sequence: TGTGCTAGTGGTTTGGGGACTAGCGGGGGGAAAGAGACCCAGTACTTC. The whole variable domain, filled in from reference TRBV12-5 and TRBJ2-5, reads DARVTQTPRHKVTEMGQEVTMRCQPILGHNTVFWYRQTMMQGLELLAYFRNRAPLDDSGMPKDRFSAEMPDATLATLKIQPSEPRDSAVYFCASGLGTSGGKETQYFGPGTRLLVL.

J is TRBJ1-3 and V is TRBV6-5; 7 bases are a match to TRBD1. Germline V CDR1 and CDR2: MNHEY, SVGAGI. There are 14 residues in the CDR3. V was clipped by 6 bases and J by 5 bases; unmatched bases: 7. CDR3 sequence (DNA): TGTGCCAGCAGCTCGACAGGGAATAGAAACACCATATATTTT. Its translation: CASSSTGNRNTIYF.

This clone occurred a few times. The V gene is TRBV27, the J gene TRBJ2-7; the D is unclear. CDR3 length: 12 residues. CDR1 and CDR2 (germline): MNHEY, SMNVEV (reference sequence). V lost 4 bases to trimming and J lost 2 bases, with 6 bases between them. The CDR3 loop is CASSSHAYEQYF. The CDR3 DNA reads TGTGCCAGCAGTTCCCATGCCTACGAGCAGTACTTC.

The chain links TRBV4-2 to TRBJ2-1, with D perhaps matching TRBD1 (6 bases). The V and J ends lost 2 bases and 4 bases respectively, with 6 bases between them. The CDR3 is 13 residues long. The germline V gene encodes CDR1 LGHNA and CDR2 YNFKEQ. The CDR3 sequence: CASSQTGYNEQFF. The CDR3 DNA is TGTGCCAGCAGCCAAACAGGGTACAATGAGCAGTTCTTC.

The rearrangement uses TRBV30 and TRBJ1-2; D may be TRBD1 (6 bases). Germline-derived CDR1 and CDR2 are GTSNPN and SVGIG (reference sequence). Trimming removed 3 bases from V and 4 bases from J, with 12 bases in between. CDR3 length equals 13 residues. The DNA for the CDR3 is TGTGCCTGGAGCAGGGGTTCGCCCTATGGCTACACCTTC. This encodes CAWSRGSPYGYTF. The full variable domain, its missing parts supplied by reference TRBV30 and TRBJ1-2, is SQTIHQWPATLVQPVGSPLSLECTVEGTSNPNLYWYRQAAGRGLQLLFYSVGIGQISSEVPQNLSASRPQDRQFILSSKKLLLSDSGFYLCAWSRGSPYGYTFGSGTRLTVV.

This rearrangement joins TRBV12-5 to TRBJ1-3; D unclear. Germline CDR1 and CDR2: LGHNT and FRNRAP. The germline V and J ends were trimmed by 0 bases and 0 bases, with 9 bases remaining between them. There are 16 residues in the CDR3. The CDR3: CASGLVPTSSGNTIYF. In DNA form, the CDR3 reads TGTGCTAGTGGTTTGGTTCCCACCAGCTCTGGAAACACCATATATTTT.

The rearrangement uses TRBV30 and TRBJ1-4, with D uncertain. The CDR3 runs to 15 residues. Trimming stripped 0 bases from V and 11 bases from J, with 19 bases between. CDR1 GTSNPN and CDR2 SVGIG come from the germline V gene (reference sequence). The CDR3 nucleotides read TGTGCCTGGAGTGTCATCCGTCCCGGGAATTTGAAACTGTTTTTT. Protein sequence: CAWSVIRPGNLKLFF.

J is TRBJ2-1 and V is TRBV30, with D perhaps TRBD1 (6 bases). Trimming shortened V by 2 bases and J by 8 bases, and 13 bases separated the two germline ends. The CDR3 is 13 amino acids. CDR1 GTSNPN and CDR2 SVGIG come from the germline V gene (reference sequence). CDR3 sequence (DNA): TGTGCCTGGAGTCTGAGGGGGAACCATGAGCAGTTCTTC. It codes for CAWSLRGNHEQFF. The full variable domain, rest sourced from reference TRBV30 and TRBJ2-1, is SQTIHQWPATLVQPVGSPLSLECTVEGTSNPNLYWYRQAAGRGLQLLFYSVGIGQISSEVPQNLSASRPQDRQFILSSKKLLLSDSGFYLCAWSLRGNHEQFFGPGTRLTVL.

The V call is TRBV19, the J call TRBJ1-5; D uncertain. CDR1 is LNHDA and CDR2 is SQIVND in the germline V gene (reference sequence). V was shortened by 5 bases and J by 9 bases, with 11 bases between the two germline ends. CDR3 length: 12 amino acids. CDR3 protein: CASSLPSGPQHF. The CDR3 DNA reads TGTGCCAGTAGTTTGCCATCAGGGCCCCAGCATTTT.

This chain uses TRBV4-1 with TRBJ2-3, with TRBD2 matching 8 bases. The CDR3 length is 19 residues. CDR1 is MGHRA and CDR2 is YSYEKL in the germline V gene. Unmatched junction bases numbered 14, after V lost 1 base and J lost 2 bases. The CDR3 loop reads CASSQGPPQAGGLTDTQYF. CDR3 nucleotide sequence: TGCGCCAGCAGCCAAGGACCTCCTCAGGCGGGGGGCCTCACAGATACGCAGTATTTT.

The chain carries TRBV13 and TRBJ2-1; 12 bases match TRBD2. J lost 10 bases, V lost 5 bases, and 9 bases had no gene match. The CDR3 sequence is 15 residues long. Germline V gene data show CDR1 as PRHDT and CDR2 as FYEKMQ (reference sequence). CDR3 amino acids: CASSPPLAGGPEQFF. DNA of the CDR3: TGTGCCAGCAGCCCACCGCTAGCGGGAGGGCCAGAGCAGTTCTTC. Combining the CDR3 with reference TRBV13 and TRBJ2-1 gives the whole variable domain AAGVIQSPRHLIKEKRETATLKCYPIPRHDTVYWYQQGPGQDPQFLISFYEKMQSDKGSIPDRFSAQQFSDYHSELNMSSLELGDSALYFCASSPPLAGGPEQFFGPGTRLTVL.

CDR3 nucleotides: TGTGCCAGCAGTTTACTATCCAATCCGGGAGCTAGCGGCTACAATGAGCAGTTCTTC. Translating gives CASSLLSNPGASGYNEQFF. This chain joins TRBV27 and TRBJ2-1; 7 bases map to TRBD2. The CDR3 is 19 amino acids. V shed 2 bases and J 3 bases; nucleotides not matched to a gene: 16. CDR1 is MNHEY, CDR2 SMNVEV, per germline (reference sequence).

CDR3 protein: CASMGGAGGPDEQFF. CDR3 nucleotides: TGCGCCAGCATGGGGGGGGCGGGAGGGCCGGATGAGCAGTTCTTC. The J gene is TRBJ2-1, the V gene TRBV4-1, with TRBD2 identical over 9 bases. The CDR3 runs 15 residues. J was trimmed by 8 bases and V by 7 bases; bases with no gene match: 12. The germline V gene encodes CDR1 MGHRA and CDR2 YSYEKL.

This rearrangement joins TRBV5-4 to TRBJ1-3; D uncertain. V was clipped by 0 bases and J by 1 base, with 5 bases between them. Germline assignment: CDR1 SGHNT and CDR2 YYREEE (reference sequence). The CDR3 extends over 14 amino acids. The CDR3 sequence is CASSLGGSGNTIYF. The CDR3 nucleotides are TGTGCCAGCAGCTTGGGAGGATCTGGAAACACCATATATTTT.

The J gene is TRBJ2-3, the V gene TRBV2, with TRBD1 matching 9 bases. The V segment lost 8 bases and the J segment 1 base; nucleotides outside the gene matches: 7. The CDR3 is 15 residues long. Germline V gives CDR1 SNHLY, CDR2 FYNNEI. CDR3 DNA: TGTGCCAGCGGAGGACAGGGGACGGGCACAGATACGCAGTATTTT. Residues: CASGGQGTGTDTQYF. The complete variable domain, with remaining parts taken from reference TRBV2 and TRBJ2-3, reads EPEVTQTPSHQVTQMGQEVILRCVPISNHLYFYWYRQILGQKVEFLVSFYNNEISEKSEIFDDQFSVERPDGSNFTLKIRSTKLEDSAMYFCASGGQGTGTDTQYFGPGTRLTVL.

This chain links TRBV6-1 with TRBJ2-1; D gene ambiguous. This CDR3 region has 15 residues. V lost 2 bases to trimming and J lost 2 bases, with 10 bases between them. In germline, CDR1 is MNHNS, CDR2 SASEGT. CDR3 in DNA: TGTGCCAGCAGTGAACTGAGCCATACCTACAATGAGCAGTTCTTC. Encoded protein: CASSELSHTYNEQFF.

This clone was seen a few times. This sequence joins TRBV2 and TRBJ1-1; D is undetermined. This CDR3 is 13 amino acids long. Germline V gene lookup returns CDR1 SNHLY and CDR2 FYNNEI. Trimming pared 7 bases from V and 4 bases from J, leaving 13 bases between. DNA for the CDR3: TGTGCCAGCATCCCCGGAGCGGCCACTGAAGCTTTCTTT. As protein: CASIPGAATEAFF.

The J gene is TRBJ2-7, the V gene TRBV4-1; TRBD2 matches at 12 bases. The CDR3 consists of 16 residues. Losses at the gene ends were 2 bases for V and 3 bases for J; bases not matched to a gene: 5. From germline, CDR1 is MGHRA and CDR2 YSYEKL. CDR3 region: CASSQPTSGRFYEQYF. CDR3 bases: TGCGCCAGCAGCCAACCGACTAGCGGGAGATTCTACGAGCAGTACTTC.

The chain has TRBV30 and TRBJ2-2; D unresolved. The CDR3 has 13 amino acids. Trimming took 0 bases from V and 6 from J, leaving 8 bases between them. Per germline, CDR1 GTSNPN and CDR2 SVGIG (reference sequence). CDR3 protein: CAWSVRFSGELFF. In DNA form, the CDR3 reads TGTGCCTGGAGTGTACGGTTTTCCGGGGAGCTGTTTTTT.

The chain couples TRBV6-5 to TRBJ2-5; no reliable D call. The CDR3 runs 14 residues. Trimming removed 7 bases at V and 1 base at J, with 13 bases between. Germline lookup yields CDR1 MNHEY and CDR2 SVGAGI. CDR3 sequence: CASTPVYSQETQYF. CDR3 DNA: TGTGCCAGCACTCCCGTATATAGCCAAGAGACCCAGTACTTC.